This is a list of T cell receptor beta chains from one sample in a study of chemoradiotherapy in HPV16-positive cancers. Profiling relied on immunoSEQ multiplex PCR, and the TCRdb table lists in-frame clones only, not all of them. This table has tens of thousands of clones, about 90% appearing once. Material: blood, obtained from a patient who underwent chemoradiotherapy. The receptors derive from a human donor with HPV-associated anogenital cancer. Both conserved end residues are part of each CDR3. Fields, in order: CDR3 DNA, CDR3 protein, clone size, D gene, J gene, V gene. A D gene is named only where the DNA matches it firmly. Size values are once, few and many counts, or a class for expanded clones, and some rows have none.

TGTGCCAGCTCACCACTGAGACAGATGTCCGAGCAGTACTTC | CASSPLRQMSEQYF | - | - | TRBJ2-7 | TRBV18
TGTGCCAGCAGTCCGGGCGCTCTAGGACGGTTAAATGAAAAACTGTTTTTT | CASSPGALGRLNEKLFF | medium-sized | - | TRBJ1-4 | TRBV28
TGTGCCACCAGCAGCAGACTAGCGGGAGAATTCGGGGAGCTGTTTTTT | CATSSRLAGEFGELFF | - | TRBD2 | TRBJ2-2 | TRBV15
TGCGCCAGCAGCCTGAGACTAGGAACGAGCTCTGGGGCCAACGTCCTGACTTTC | CASSLRLGTSSGANVLTF | - | - | TRBJ2-6 | TRBV4-1
TGTGCCAGCAGCTTAGCGGGGGCCACTGAAGCTTTCTTT | CASSLAGATEAFF | - | - | TRBJ1-1 | TRBV11-2
TGTGCCAGTAGCCTAAGGGGTGCTGGGGCCAACGTCCTGACTTTC | CASSLRGAGANVLTF | - | - | TRBJ2-6 | TRBV19
TGTGCCAGCAGCGTAGGGGTCTGGGAGGAGCGGTACGAGCAGTACTTC | CASSVGVWEERYEQYF | - | - | TRBJ2-7 | TRBV9
TGTGCCAGCAGGGAAATAGCAGGGGGCTATGAGCAGTACTTC | CASREIAGGYEQYF | - | TRBD1 | TRBJ2-7 | TRBV2
TGTGCCAGCAGCCAAGGGACCGGGGTTGGCTACACCTTC | CASSQGTGVGYTF | few | - | TRBJ1-2 | TRBV14
TGCGCCAGCAGTCAAACCTGTTCTAGCGGGACAGATACGCAGTATTTT | CASSQTCSSGTDTQYF | - | TRBD2 | TRBJ2-3 | TRBV23-1
TGTGCCAGCAGCGGGGATCGTTTTTCCACAGATACGCAGTATTTT | CASSGDRFSTDTQYF | - | - | TRBJ2-3 | TRBV7-9
TGCGCCAGCCGACTAGCGGAGGTCTACGAGCAGTACTTC | CASRLAEVYEQYF | - | TRBD2 | TRBJ2-7 | TRBV5-1
TGTGCCAGCAGTTACTCTGAGGGTCGGGGAAACACCATATATTTT | CASSYSEGRGNTIYF | - | - | TRBJ1-3 | TRBV6-5
TGTGCCAGCAGTCCCGGGACTAACAGCCTCTACGAGCAGTACTTC | CASSPGTNSLYEQYF | - | TRBD2 | TRBJ2-7 | TRBV27
TGTGCCAGCAGCCGGCAATATTCCGGAGGAGGAAACACCATATATTTT | CASSRQYSGGGNTIYF | - | - | TRBJ1-3 | TRBV4-2
TGTGCCAGCAGTTACTCGTATGCGGTGGGGGGCGATGAGCAGTTCTTC | CASSYSYAVGGDEQFF | - | - | TRBJ2-1 | TRBV6-5
TGTGCCAGCAGCGACAACTACGAGCAGTACTTC | CASSDNYEQYF | - | - | TRBJ2-7 | TRBV5-6
TGTGCCAGCAGCCCAGACTCACGGGGTTTGGGCACTGAAGCTTTCTTT | CASSPDSRGLGTEAFF | - | - | TRBJ1-1 | TRBV7-9
TGTGCCAGCAGTGAATCCGGGGTCGACGAGCAGTACTTC | CASSESGVDEQYF | - | - | TRBJ2-7 | TRBV25-1
TGTGCCAGCAGTGAGACAGGGCCTGAAGCTTTCTTT | CASSETGPEAFF | once | TRBD1 | TRBJ1-1 | TRBV6-1
TGTGCCAGCAGCCCGCTCATGGGGAACTTCTATGGCTACACCTTC | CASSPLMGNFYGYTF | - | - | TRBJ1-2 | TRBV5-4
TGTGCCACTTTAGGGGGCGGATGGGAGCAGTACTTC | CATLGGGWEQYF | - | TRBD1 | TRBJ2-7 | TRBV28
TGTGCCAGCAGTTTTCTTAGCGGGAGGGCGACCGGGGAGCTGTTTTTT | CASSFLSGRATGELFF | - | TRBD2 | TRBJ2-2 | TRBV27
TGTGCCAGCAGTAGGATACTCGGAATGCAGTACTTC | CASSRILGMQYF | - | - | TRBJ2-7 | TRBV6-5
TGCGCCAGCAGCCGGACAGGGGAGGAGGAGACCCAGTACTTC | CASSRTGEEETQYF | - | TRBD1 | TRBJ2-5 | TRBV5-1
TGTGCCAGCAGTTATCCTAGCGGGCAACTAACCGGGGAGCTGTTTTTT | CASSYPSGQLTGELFF | - | TRBD2 | TRBJ2-2 | TRBV6-6
TGTGCCAGCAGAAAAAGCCAGAGACCATACGAGCAGTACTTC | CASRKSQRPYEQYF | - | - | TRBJ2-7 | TRBV28
TGTGCCAGCAGTGATAACTATGGCTACACCTTC | CASSDNYGYTF | - | - | TRBJ1-2 | TRBV2
TGTGCCAGCAGCCTCCGAGGTGGACTAGCGGGCTCCTACGAGCAGTACTTC | CASSLRGGLAGSYEQYF | medium-sized | TRBD2 | TRBJ2-7 | TRBV13
TGTGCCAGCTCACCAGGGACTGAAGCTTTCTTT | CASSPGTEAFF | - | - | TRBJ1-1 | TRBV18
TGTGCCAGCAGTTCCTCGACCGTAAAAAGGGATACGCAGTATTTT | CASSSSTVKRDTQYF | once | - | TRBJ2-3 | TRBV6-5
TGTGCCAGCAGCCCGCGGCGGACAGGGTTCGTAGATACGCAGTATTTT | CASSPRRTGFVDTQYF | - | TRBD1 | TRBJ2-3 | TRBV11-1
TGTGCCAGCAGTGCCAGACAGGGGAAAGAGACCCAGTACTTC | CASSARQGKETQYF | once | TRBD1 | TRBJ2-5 | TRBV25-1
TGTGCCAGCAGCTTGGGGGACAGTGCCGGCACTGAAGCTTTCTTT | CASSLGDSAGTEAFF | - | TRBD1 | TRBJ1-1 | TRBV5-8
TGTGCCAGCAGCCCCCTAGTTGCGTCTGTTGCTGAGCAGTTCTTC | CASSPLVASVAEQFF | - | - | TRBJ2-1 | TRBV5-4
TGTGCCAGCAAGGAAATGAACTCCTACAATGAGCAGTTCTTC | CASKEMNSYNEQFF | few | - | TRBJ2-1 | TRBV6-5
TGTGGTTGGGTTCTAGGAATAGCGGGAGGCGGAGGTTTGCCCTTC | CGWVLGIAGGGGLPF | - | - | TRBJ2-7 | TRBV21-1
TGCGCCAGCAGCTTGGGACAGGGTCGGGAGACCCAGTACTTC | CASSLGQGRETQYF | - | TRBD1 | TRBJ2-5 | TRBV5-1
TGTGCCAGCAGGATTACTAGAAAGAGTGCCGGGGAGCTGTTTTTT | CASRITRKSAGELFF | - | - | TRBJ2-2 | TRBV2
TGTGCCAGCAATATTGGGGGCACAGATACGCAGTATTTT | CASNIGGTDTQYF | - | - | TRBJ2-3 | TRBV6-6
TGTGCCTGGTCTCCTGGAGGTGGGTCATTTCAAGCTTTCTTT | CAWSPGGGSFQAFF | - | - | TRBJ1-1 | TRBV30
TGTGCCAGCAGCTTTCCGACTCGGGAGCAGTTCTTC | CASSFPTREQFF | - | - | TRBJ2-1 | TRBV5-4
TGTGCCAGCAGCTCCCGGCGAGGGGGGCAGTACGAACAGTACTTC | CASSSRRGGQYEQYF | - | - | TRBJ2-7 | TRBV5-6
TGTGCCTGGTCTAGGACAGCCTCTAATGAAAAACTGTTTTTT | CAWSRTASNEKLFF | - | - | TRBJ1-4 | TRBV30
TGTGCCAGCAGCCCAGGGACAGGAGGAAGCAATCAGCCCCAGCATTTT | CASSPGTGGSNQPQHF | - | TRBD1 | TRBJ1-5 | TRBV5-6
TGCGCCAGCAGCTTGGCCCAGGGGGCAGACGAGCAGTACTTC | CASSLAQGADEQYF | - | TRBD1 | TRBJ2-7 | TRBV5-1
TGTGCCACCAGCAGCCAGGGGGCCAACACTGAAGCTTTCTTT | CATSSQGANTEAFF | - | TRBD1 | TRBJ1-1 | TRBV15
TGTGCCAGCAGCATTGGACGGACTGGACCACCCACCGGGGAGCTGTTTTTT | CASSIGRTGPPTGELFF | - | - | TRBJ2-2 | TRBV5-4
TGTGCCACCAGCACGAGACAGGGCGGGAACTATGGCTACACCTTC | CATSTRQGGNYGYTF | - | TRBD1 | TRBJ1-2 | TRBV15
TGTGCCAGTAGTATTTCCCCTCCGGGGACTGGAAACACCATATATTTT | CASSISPPGTGNTIYF | - | - | TRBJ1-3 | TRBV19
TGCGCCAGCAATACCAGCGGGGGGTCCTACGAGCAGTACTTC | CASNTSGGSYEQYF | - | TRBD2 | TRBJ2-7 | TRBV5-1
TGTGCCAGCAGTCGTACACCCCGGGACAGTAACTATGGCTACACCTTC | CASSRTPRDSNYGYTF | - | TRBD1 | TRBJ1-2 | TRBV2
TGTGCCTGGACCCCCGGGGGCAGCAGCTCCTACGAGCAGTACTTC | CAWTPGGSSSYEQYF | - | - | TRBJ2-7 | TRBV30
TGTGCCAGTAGTATGAAGGGTCGGGAAAAACTGTTTTTT | CASSMKGREKLFF | - | - | TRBJ1-4 | TRBV19
TGTGCCAGCAGTTATTGGACAGGGACAGATTCACCCCTCCACTTT | CASSYWTGTDSPLHF | - | TRBD1 | TRBJ1-6 | TRBV27
TGCGCCAGCAGCCAAGTAGGGAAGACTGAAGCTTTCTTT | CASSQVGKTEAFF | - | - | TRBJ1-1 | TRBV4-1
TGTGCCAGCAGATCGACTAGCGGGGTATACGAGGAGCAGTACTTC | CASRSTSGVYEEQYF | - | TRBD2 | TRBJ2-5 | TRBV7-2